A selection of T cell receptor beta chains follows, all from one sample in a study of T cell changes during pregnancy in multiple sclerosis. Measured with immunoSEQ multiplex PCR; TCRdb has only the in-frame clones, and not every one. The sample shows approximately 46,000 clones, about 89% of them seen only once. The sequenced sample was CD4+ T cells from peripheral blood mononuclear cells, obtained after pregnancy. The receptors were sampled from a female donor with multiple sclerosis, enrolled in a pregnancy study. CDR3s include the opening cysteine and the closing phenylalanine or tryptophan. The D gene is left open where the match is weak. Not every row has a clone size; where given, it reads once, few, many or a size class.

- | TRBJ2-1 | TRBV10-3 | - | TGTGCCATCAGTGAGTCTGGGAGCTCCTACAATGAGCAGTTCTTC | CAISESGSSYNEQFF
TRBD1 | TRBJ1-5 | TRBV19 | - | TGTGCCAGTAAGACGGGACAGGGGGGCAATCAGCCCCAGCATTTT | CASKTGQGGNQPQHF
- | TRBJ2-3 | TRBV19 | - | TGTGCCAGTAGTATCTTTCCTCTCACAGATACGCAGTATTTT | CASSIFPLTDTQYF
- | TRBJ1-2 | TRBV30 | - | TGTGCCTGGAGCCCCCACTCCTATGGCTACACCTTC | CAWSPHSYGYTF
- | TRBJ2-1 | TRBV30 | - | TGTGCCTGGAGCGCCCTAACCTACAATGAGCAGTTCTTC | CAWSALTYNEQFF
- | TRBJ2-7 | TRBV5-6 | - | TGTGCCAGCAGCCTTGCGGGGGCAGGCTCCTACGAGCAGTACTTC | CASSLAGAGSYEQYF
- | TRBJ2-6 | TRBV29-1 | - | TGCAGCGTTCGGGACTTCCGCTCTCGGGCCAACGTCCTGACTTTC | CSVRDFRSRANVLTF
TRBD1 | TRBJ2-6 | TRBV5-4 | - | TGTGCCAGCAGCAAGGGACAGGGGTCTGGGGCCAACGTCCTGACTTTC | CASSKGQGSGANVLTF
TRBD2 | TRBJ2-3 | TRBV13 | - | TGTGCCAGCAGCCCTTCTAGCGGTACGCAGTATTTT | CASSPSSGTQYF
TRBD1 | TRBJ2-3 | TRBV2 | - | TGTGCCAGCAGGGCAGGGGGCGCGGTAGATACGCAGTATTTT | CASRAGGAVDTQYF
TRBD2 | TRBJ2-5 | TRBV5-4 | - | TGTGCCAGCAGCTTGCGGACGGGAGGACATGAGACCCAGTACTTC | CASSLRTGGHETQYF
- | TRBJ2-1 | TRBV5-4 | - | TGTGCCAGCAGTCCCCGAGGGCGGGGACTTTACAATGAGCAGTTCTTC | CASSPRGRGLYNEQFF
TRBD2 | TRBJ2-1 | TRBV18 | - | TGTGCCAGCTCACCCGCTTTAGCGGGAGCCTACAATGAGCAGTTCTTC | CASSPALAGAYNEQFF
TRBD1 | TRBJ2-3 | TRBV28 | - | TGTGCCAGCAGTCTAACAAACGCCAGGGGGCGCCCAGATACGCAGTATTTT | CASSLTNARGRPDTQYF
TRBD1 | TRBJ2-6 | TRBV12-5 | - | TGTGCTAGTGGTTTGGTATATGGTGACCTCTTGAGGGACAGGGGTAACAGTGGGGCCAACGTCCTGACTTTC | CASGLVYGDLLRDRGNSGANVLTF
- | TRBJ2-7 | TRBV2 | - | TGTGCCAGCAGTGATGTCAGGCCCATGGGTACCGGGCAGTACTTC | CASSDVRPMGTGQYF
TRBD1 | TRBJ1-5 | TRBV28 | - | TGTGCCAGCAGCTTCCTACAGGGGGAGCACCAGCCCCAGCATTTT | CASSFLQGEHQPQHF
- | TRBJ1-1 | TRBV9 | few | TGTGCCAGCAGCGTAGATTTCGGGAACACTGAAGCTTTCTTT | CASSVDFGNTEAFF
TRBD2 | TRBJ2-1 | TRBV7-2 | once | TGTGCCAGCAGAAAAGCGGGAGGGTTCGTGAATGAGCAGTTCTTC | CASRKAGGFVNEQFF
TRBD1 | TRBJ1-1 | TRBV2 | few | TGTGCCAGCAGGAAAGGGACAGGGGCCGGGAACACTGAAGCTTTCTTT | CASRKGTGAGNTEAFF
TRBD2 | TRBJ2-3 | TRBV6-6 | - | TGTGCCAGCAGGCTCAGACTAGCGGGAGATACGCAGTATTTT | CASRLRLAGDTQYF
- | TRBJ2-1 | TRBV5-1 | few | TGCGCCAGCAGCACGAAGGGGAAAAAACCTGACAATGAGCAGTTCTTC | CASSTKGKKPDNEQFF
- | TRBJ1-1 | TRBV5-1 | - | TGCGCCAGCAGCTTGGCCGGTACGAACACTGAAGCTTTCTTT | CASSLAGTNTEAFF
TRBD2 | TRBJ2-1 | TRBV27 | few | TGTGCCAGCAGTCCAACTAGCGGGAGGGCCCTTGAGCAGTTCTTC | CASSPTSGRALEQFF
- | TRBJ1-2 | TRBV18 | - | TGTGCCAGCTCACCGAGGGATGGCTACACCTTC | CASSPRDGYTF
TRBD1 | TRBJ2-7 | TRBV30 | - | TGTGCCCGATGGGACAGGGGCTACGAGCAGTACTTC | CARWDRGYEQYF
TRBD1 | TRBJ1-2 | TRBV28 | - | TGTGCCAGCAGTTCGGGACAGGGAGTTGACTATGGCTACACCTTC | CASSSGQGVDYGYTF
- | TRBJ2-3 | TRBV28 | - | TGTGCCAGCAGTTTACCCCAGGGATCAGATACGCAGTATTTT | CASSLPQGSDTQYF
TRBD1 | TRBJ1-1 | TRBV18 | - | TGTGCCAGCTCAACCCGGGACAGGCCGAACACTGAAGCTTTCTTT | CASSTRDRPNTEAFF
TRBD1 | TRBJ1-2 | TRBV5-8 | - | TGTGCCAGCAGCTTGGAGTCAGGGGGCGACTATGGCTACACCTTC | CASSLESGGDYGYTF
- | TRBJ1-1 | TRBV27 | - | TGTGCCAGCCAGGGGTGGACTGAAGCTTTCTTT | CASQGWTEAFF
- | TRBJ2-3 | TRBV5-4 | - | TGTGCCAGCAGCTTGGGGAGCGGAAGCACAGATACGCAGTATTTT | CASSLGSGSTDTQYF
- | TRBJ2-2 | TRBV30 | - | TGTGCCTGGAGTGTTTTGTGGGCTATAAACACCGGGGAGCTGTTTTTT | CAWSVLWAINTGELFF
- | TRBJ2-7 | TRBV5-1 | - | TGCGCCAGCAGCTACGGCGGAGCCGAGTACGAGCAGTACTTC | CASSYGGAEYEQYF
- | TRBJ1-2 | TRBV6-1 | - | TGTGCCAGCAGCCCGGGGATCCACACCTTC | CASSPGIHTF
TRBD1 | TRBJ1-2 | TRBV5-5 | - | TGTGCCAGCAGCTGGGGACAGCTACAAGGCTACACCTTC | CASSWGQLQGYTF
- | TRBJ1-4 | TRBV5-1 | - | TGCGCCAGCAGGGCGGGACGGATTAATGAAAAACTGTTTTTT | CASRAGRINEKLFF
- | TRBJ1-1 | TRBV5-1 | - | TGCGCCAGCAGCTTGCTCGGGGGGTCCGGAGCTTTCTTT | CASSLLGGSGAFF
TRBD2 | TRBJ2-1 | TRBV9 | - | TGTGCCAGCAGCGTAGCTAGCGGGAGTCGTAATAGGGATGAGCAGTTCTTC | CASSVASGSRNRDEQFF
TRBD1 | TRBJ2-7 | TRBV19 | - | TGTGCCAGCGGACAGGGGGCCTTTACCGAGCAGTACTTC | CASGQGAFTEQYF
TRBD1 | TRBJ2-1 | TRBV28 | - | TGTGCCAGCAACCCGGCAGGACAGGGATCCTACAATGAGCAGTTCTTC | CASNPAGQGSYNEQFF
- | TRBJ1-2 | TRBV6-1 | - | TGTGCCAGCAGTCCCTACAGCCACGGCAACTATGGCTACACCTTC | CASSPYSHGNYGYTF
TRBD2 | TRBJ2-3 | TRBV5-1 | - | TGCGCCAGCAGCCCCCTTTCGACTAGCGGGTTAGATACGCAGTATTTT | CASSPLSTSGLDTQYF